A single sample is the source of the 3 T cell receptor beta chains below, sequenced in a study of blood T cell repertoires in COVID-19. Using immunoSEQ multiplex PCR, the repertoire was profiled, and TCRdb retains in-frame clones only, with some absent. Here the sample spans around 150,000 clones, around 82% being singletons. What was sequenced was peripheral blood. These receptors all come from a woman aged 40 to 50 with COVID-19, enrolled during active disease.

The J gene is TRBJ2-5, the V gene TRBV7-2; 7 bases line up with TRBD1. Germline V CDR1 and CDR2: SGHTA, FQGNSA. This CDR3 has 13 amino acids. Germline trimming cut 1 base from V and 4 bases from J; bases unmatched to any gene: 0. CDR3 region: CASSLGQGETQYF. In DNA form, the CDR3 reads TGTGCCAGCAGCTTAGGACAGGGAGAGACCCAGTACTTC.

The gene calls are TRBV12-3 or TRBV12-4 and TRBJ1-2; TRBD1 might be the D (5 bases). The CDR3 loop spans 13 amino acids. Trimming left V 1 base short and J 3 bases short, with 6 bases between. CDR3 bases: TGTGCCAGCAGTTTAGGGGGCGACTATGGCTACACCTTC. Protein sequence: CASSLGGDYGYTF.

The CDR3 DNA reads TGTGCCAGCAGCTTGGAGAGGACAGGGTTCACAGATACGCAGTATTTT. It translates to CASSLERTGFTDTQYF. The V gene is TRBV5-4, the J gene TRBJ2-3; TRBD1 matches at 8 bases. The CDR3 is 16 amino acids. Germline V gene lookup returns CDR1 SGHNT and CDR2 YYREEE (reference sequence). V dropped 0 bases and J dropped 2; count of bases not matched to a gene: 5.